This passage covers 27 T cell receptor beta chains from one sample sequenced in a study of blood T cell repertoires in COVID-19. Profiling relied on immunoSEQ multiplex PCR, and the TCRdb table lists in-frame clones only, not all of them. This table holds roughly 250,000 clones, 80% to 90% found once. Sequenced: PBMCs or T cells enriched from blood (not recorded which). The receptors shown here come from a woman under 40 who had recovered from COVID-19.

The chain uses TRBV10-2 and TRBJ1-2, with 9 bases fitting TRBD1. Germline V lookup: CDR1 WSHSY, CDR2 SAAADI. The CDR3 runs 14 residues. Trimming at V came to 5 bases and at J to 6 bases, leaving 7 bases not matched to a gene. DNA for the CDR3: TGCGCCAGCAGTTGGGGACAGGGAGAGAATGGCTACACCTTC. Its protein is CASSWGQGENGYTF.

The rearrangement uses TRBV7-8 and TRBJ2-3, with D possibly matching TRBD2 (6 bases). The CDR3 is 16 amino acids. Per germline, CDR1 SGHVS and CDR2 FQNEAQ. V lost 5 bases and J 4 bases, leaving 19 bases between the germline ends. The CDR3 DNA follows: TGTGCCAGCAGCCGAGGGACTTCCCTTTTTCCAGATACGCAGTATTTT. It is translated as CASSRGTSLFPDTQYF.

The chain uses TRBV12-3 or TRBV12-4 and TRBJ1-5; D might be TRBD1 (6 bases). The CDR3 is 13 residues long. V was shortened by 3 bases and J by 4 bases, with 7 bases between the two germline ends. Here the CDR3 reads CASSLDRNQPQHF. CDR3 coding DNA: TGTGCCAGCAGTTTGGACAGAAATCAGCCCCAGCATTTT.

CDR3 in amino acids: CASSLSGARSGNTIYF. CDR3 bases: TGCGCCAGCAGCTTGTCGGGAGCTCGGTCTGGAAACACCATATATTTT. This rearrangement joins TRBV5-1 to TRBJ1-3, with D unclear. The germline V and J ends were trimmed by 1 base and 1 base, with 12 bases remaining between them. The germline CDR1 and CDR2 sequences are SGHRS and YFSETQ. The CDR3 length is 16 residues. Drawing the rest from reference TRBV5-1 and TRBJ1-3, the complete variable domain is KAGVTQTPRYLIKTRGQQVTLSCSPISGHRSVSWYQQTPGQGLQFLFEYFSETQRNKGNFPGRFSGRQFSNSRSEMNVSTLELGDSALYLCASSLSGARSGNTIYFGEGSWLTVV.

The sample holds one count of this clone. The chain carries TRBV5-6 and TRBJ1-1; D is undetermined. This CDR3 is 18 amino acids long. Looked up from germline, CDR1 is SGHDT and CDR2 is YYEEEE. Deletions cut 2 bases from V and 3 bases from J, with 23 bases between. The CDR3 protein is CASSLSGGMWRVYTEAFF. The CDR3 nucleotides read TGTGCCAGCAGCTTATCAGGCGGGATGTGGAGGGTTTACACTGAAGCTTTCTTT.

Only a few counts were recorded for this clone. CDR3 coding DNA: TGTGCCAGCAGTTGGGGGGGTACCGGGGAGCTGTTTTTT. It specifies CASSWGGTGELFF. The chain has TRBV12-3 or TRBV12-4 and TRBJ2-2, with 7 nucleotides matching TRBD2. Trimming took 4 bases from V and 5 from J; bases not matched to a gene: 1. The CDR3 length is 13 residues.

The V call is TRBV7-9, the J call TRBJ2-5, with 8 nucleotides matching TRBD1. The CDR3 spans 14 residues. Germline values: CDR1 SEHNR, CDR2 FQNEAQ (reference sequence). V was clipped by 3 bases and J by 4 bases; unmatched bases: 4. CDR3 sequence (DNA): TGTGCCAGCAGCTTTGGACAGGGAGCAGAGACCCAGTACTTC. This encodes CASSFGQGAETQYF.

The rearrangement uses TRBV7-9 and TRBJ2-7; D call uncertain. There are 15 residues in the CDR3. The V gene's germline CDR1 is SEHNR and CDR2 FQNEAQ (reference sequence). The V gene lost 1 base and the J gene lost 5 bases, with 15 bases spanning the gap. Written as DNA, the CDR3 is TGTGCCAGCAGCTTAGTTGGGCCCCTTAATGACGAGCAGTACTTC. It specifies CASSLVGPLNDEQYF. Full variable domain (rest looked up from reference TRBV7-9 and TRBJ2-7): DTGVSQNPRHKITKRGQNVTFRCDPISEHNRLYWYRQTLGQGPEFLTYFQNEAQLEKSRLLSDRFSAERPKGSFSTLEIQRTEQGDSAMYLCASSLVGPLNDEQYFGPGTRLTVT.

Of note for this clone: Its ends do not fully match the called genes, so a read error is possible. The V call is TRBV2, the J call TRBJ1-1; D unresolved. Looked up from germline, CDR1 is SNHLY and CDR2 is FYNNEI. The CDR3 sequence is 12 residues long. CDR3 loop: CASSATDLNPLF. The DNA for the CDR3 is TGTGCCAGCAGCGCTACTGATTTAAATCCGCTCTTT. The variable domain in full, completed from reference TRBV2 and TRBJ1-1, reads EPEVTQTPSHQVTQMGQEVILRCVPISNHLYFYWYRQILGQKVEFLVSFYNNEISEKSEIFDDQFSVERPDGSNFTLKIRSTKLEDSAMYFCASSATDLNPLFGQGTRLTVV.

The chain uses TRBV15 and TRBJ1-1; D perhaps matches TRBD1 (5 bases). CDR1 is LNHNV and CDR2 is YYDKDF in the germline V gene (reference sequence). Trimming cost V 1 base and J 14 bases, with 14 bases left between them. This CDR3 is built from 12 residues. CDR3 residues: CATSRAGNLQFF. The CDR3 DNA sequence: TGTGCCACCAGCAGAGCAGGGAACTTGCAGTTCTTT. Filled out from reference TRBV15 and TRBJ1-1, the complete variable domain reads DAMVIQNPRYQVTQFGKPVTLSCSQTLNHNVMYWYQQKSSQAPKLLFHYYDKDFNNEADTPDNFQSRRPNTSFCFLDIRSPGLGDTAMYLCATSRAGNLQFFGQGTRLTVV.

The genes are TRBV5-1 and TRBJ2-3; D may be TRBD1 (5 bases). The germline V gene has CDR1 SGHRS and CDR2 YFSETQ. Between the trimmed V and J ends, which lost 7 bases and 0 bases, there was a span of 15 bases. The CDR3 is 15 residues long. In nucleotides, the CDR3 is TGCGCCAGCGGTAGGGGTACGACTAGCACAGATACGCAGTATTTT. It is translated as CASGRGTTSTDTQYF.

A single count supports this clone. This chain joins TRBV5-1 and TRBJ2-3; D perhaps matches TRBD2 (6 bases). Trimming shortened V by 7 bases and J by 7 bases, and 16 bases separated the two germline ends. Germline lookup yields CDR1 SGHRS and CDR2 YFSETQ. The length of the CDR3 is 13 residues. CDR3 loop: CASRGGSENTQYF. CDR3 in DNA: TGCGCCAGCCGAGGAGGGTCCGAGAATACGCAGTATTTT.

The CDR3 bases are TGTGCCTGGAGTACGGACAGGGGGAACACTGAAGCTTTCTTT. The encoded protein is CAWSTDRGNTEAFF. This chain uses TRBV30 with TRBJ1-1, with TRBD1 matching 9 bases. V was clipped by 2 bases and J by 1 base; unmatched bases: 2. This CDR3 is built from 14 residues. CDR1 is GTSNPN, CDR2 SVGIG, per germline (reference sequence).

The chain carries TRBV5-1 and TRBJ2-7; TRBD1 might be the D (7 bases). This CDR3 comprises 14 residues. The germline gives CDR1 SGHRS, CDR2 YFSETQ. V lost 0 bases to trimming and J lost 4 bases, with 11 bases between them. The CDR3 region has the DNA TGCGCCAGCAGCTTGGGACAGGGACTTTACGAGCAGTACTTC. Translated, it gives CASSLGQGLYEQYF.

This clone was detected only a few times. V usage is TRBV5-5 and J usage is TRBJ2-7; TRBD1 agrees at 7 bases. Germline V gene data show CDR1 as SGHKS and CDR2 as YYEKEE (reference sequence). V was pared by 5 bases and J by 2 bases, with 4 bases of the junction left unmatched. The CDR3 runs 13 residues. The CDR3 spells CASRGDSPYEQYF. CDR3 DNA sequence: TGTGCCAGCAGGGGGGACAGCCCCTACGAGCAGTACTTC.

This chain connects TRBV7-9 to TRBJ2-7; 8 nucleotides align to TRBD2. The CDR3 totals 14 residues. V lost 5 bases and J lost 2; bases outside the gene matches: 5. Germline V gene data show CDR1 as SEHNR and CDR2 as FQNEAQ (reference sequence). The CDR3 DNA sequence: TGTGCCAGCAGCCCCATGGGACTAGCCTACGAGCAGTACTTC. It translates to CASSPMGLAYEQYF.

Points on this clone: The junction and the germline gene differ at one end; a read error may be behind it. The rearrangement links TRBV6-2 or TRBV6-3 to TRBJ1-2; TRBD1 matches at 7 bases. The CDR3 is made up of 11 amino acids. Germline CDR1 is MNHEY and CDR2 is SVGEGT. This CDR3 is CASSLGTVEAF. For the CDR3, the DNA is TGTGCCAGCAGTTTGGGGACAGTGGAGGCCTTC.

CDR3 region: CASSPTSRGSTEAFF. CDR3 coding DNA: TGTGCCAGCAGTCCTACCAGTCGGGGGAGCACTGAAGCTTTCTTT. The chain links TRBV2 to TRBJ1-1; tentatively, D is TRBD1 (5 bases). Germline assignment: CDR1 SNHLY and CDR2 FYNNEI. V lost 5 bases to trimming and J lost 4 bases, with 17 bases between them. This CDR3 comprises 15 residues.

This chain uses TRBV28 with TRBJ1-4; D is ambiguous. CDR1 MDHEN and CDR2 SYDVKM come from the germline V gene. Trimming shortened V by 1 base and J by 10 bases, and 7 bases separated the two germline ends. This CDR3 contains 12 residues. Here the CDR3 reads CASSLLGGKLFF. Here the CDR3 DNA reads TGTGCCAGCAGTTTATTGGGAGGAAAACTGTTTTTT.

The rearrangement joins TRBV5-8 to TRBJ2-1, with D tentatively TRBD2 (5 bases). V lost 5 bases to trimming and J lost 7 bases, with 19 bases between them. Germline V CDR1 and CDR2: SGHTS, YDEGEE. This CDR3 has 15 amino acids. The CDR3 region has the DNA TGTGCCAGCAGAAGGTGGTATGGCAGGACTAATGAGCAGTTCTTC. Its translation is CASRRWYGRTNEQFF.

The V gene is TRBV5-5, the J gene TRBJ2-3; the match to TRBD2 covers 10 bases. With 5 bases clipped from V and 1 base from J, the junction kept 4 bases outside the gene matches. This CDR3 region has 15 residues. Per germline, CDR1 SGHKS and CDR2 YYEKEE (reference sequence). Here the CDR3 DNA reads TGTGCCAGCAGTTCTAGCGGGGGTGGCACAGATACGCAGTATTTT. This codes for CASSSSGGGTDTQYF.

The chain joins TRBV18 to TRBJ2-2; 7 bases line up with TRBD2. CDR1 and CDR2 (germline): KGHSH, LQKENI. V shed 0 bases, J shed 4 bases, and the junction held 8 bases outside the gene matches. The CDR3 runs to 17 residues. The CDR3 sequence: CASSPPTSRWVTGELFF. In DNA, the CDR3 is TGTGCCAGCTCACCACCGACTAGCAGATGGGTCACCGGGGAGCTGTTTTTT.

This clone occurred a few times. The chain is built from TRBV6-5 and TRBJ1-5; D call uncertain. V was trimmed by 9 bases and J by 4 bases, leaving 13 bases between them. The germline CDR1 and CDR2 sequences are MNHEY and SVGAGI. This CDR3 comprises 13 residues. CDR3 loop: CASELGQNQPQHF. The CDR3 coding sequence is TGTGCCAGTGAGCTTGGGCAGAATCAGCCCCAGCATTTT.

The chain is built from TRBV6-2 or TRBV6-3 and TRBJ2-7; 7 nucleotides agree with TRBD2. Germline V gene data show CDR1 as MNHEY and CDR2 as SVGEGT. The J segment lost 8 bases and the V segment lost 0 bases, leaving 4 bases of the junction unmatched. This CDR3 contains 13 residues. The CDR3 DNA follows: TGTGCCAGCAGTTACTCGGGGGGGTTCAAGCAGTACTTC. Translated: CASSYSGGFKQYF.

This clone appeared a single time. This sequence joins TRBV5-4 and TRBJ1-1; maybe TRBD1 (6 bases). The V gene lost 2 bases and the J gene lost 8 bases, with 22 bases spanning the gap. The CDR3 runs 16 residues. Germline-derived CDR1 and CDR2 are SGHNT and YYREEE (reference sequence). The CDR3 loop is CASSLQLGQSILEAFF. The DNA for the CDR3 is TGTGCCAGCAGCTTACAGCTCGGACAGTCGATTTTAGAAGCTTTCTTT. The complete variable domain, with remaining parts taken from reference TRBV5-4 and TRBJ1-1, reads ETGVTQSPTHLIKTRGQQVTLRCSSQSGHNTVSWYQQALGQGPQFIFQYYREEENGRGNFPPRFSGLQFPNYSSELNVNALELDDSALYLCASSLQLGQSILEAFFGQGTRLTVV.

The CDR3 sequence is CAWSPGDRAGGNTIYF. The CDR3 bases are TGTGCCTGGAGTCCCGGAGACAGGGCAGGTGGAAACACCATATATTTT. V is TRBV30 and J is TRBJ1-3; 7 bases align to TRBD1. From germline, CDR1 is GTSNPN and CDR2 SVGIG (reference sequence). The ends lost 2 bases at V and 3 bases at J; junction bases unmatched: 10. This CDR3 contains 16 residues.

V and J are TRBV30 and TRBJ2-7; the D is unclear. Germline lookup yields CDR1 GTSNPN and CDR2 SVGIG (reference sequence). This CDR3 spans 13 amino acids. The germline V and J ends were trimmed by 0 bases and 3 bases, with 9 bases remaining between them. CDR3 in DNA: TGTGCCTGGAGTGTGTCAAGCGTCTACGAGCAGTACTTC. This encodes CAWSVSSVYEQYF.